Listed here is a single T cell receptor (beta chain). Its antigen is as yet unknown. TCRdb's table, derived via immunoSEQ multiplex PCR, lists solely in-frame clones and lacks some. The table includes 25,000 to 30,000 clones, more than 70% detected once. This sample stems from a study of multiple sclerosis patients with progressive multifocal leukoencephalopathy. This CDR3 is built from 11 residues. V lost 4 bases and J 6 bases, leaving 7 bases between the germline ends. Germline CDR1 is MNHEY and CDR2 is SVGAGI. The time point: time of PML onset. Between 16 and 56 months of natalizumab therapy passed before PML developed in these natalizumab-treated patients. Study results and caveats: Expanded clones at PML onset predated and persisted through natalizumab therapy.

The sequence was obtained from a woman aged 25 to 39 with progressive multifocal leukoencephalopathy. The sample was PBMCs, taken from a patient treated with natalizumab. This chain connects TRBV6-5 to TRBJ2-7; D gene uncertain. For the CDR3, the DNA is TGTGCCAGCAGTTCCCGCCGCGAGCAGTACTTC. It codes for CASSSRREQYF.